Shown below are 16 T cell receptor beta chains from a single sample sequenced in a study of CD4 T cells in relation to SARS-CoV-2 and coronaviruses. CD4+ T cells from unexposed donors were obtained before the COVID-19 pandemic (2011-2018). After roughly ten days of culture, CD4+ T cells were isolated. Assay: immunoSEQ multiplex PCR; the TCRdb copy retains only in-frame clones and omits some. The sample includes 20,000 to 25,000 clones, roughly 72% of them seen just once. The antigens for these receptors are not known. Input material: CD4+ T cells from PBMCs, cultured in vitro. All receptors derive from a human donor in good health.

The chain combines TRBV28 with TRBJ1-2; no reliable D call. Trimming stripped 3 bases from V and 0 bases from J, with 8 bases between. This CDR3 spans 14 amino acids. The germline V gene encodes CDR1 MDHEN and CDR2 SYDVKM. CDR3 in DNA: TGTGCCAGCAGTTTTACAGCTACTAACTATGGCTACACCTTC. It translates to CASSFTATNYGYTF.

The chain has TRBV18 and TRBJ1-5, with 7 nucleotides matching TRBD1. CDR1 is KGHSH and CDR2 is LQKENI in the germline V gene. This CDR3 has 17 amino acids. V was pared by 3 bases and J by 0 bases, with 8 bases of the junction left unmatched. The CDR3 bases are TGTGCCAGCTCACCCCCAGGGGGGGATTCTAGCAATCAGCCCCAGCATTTT. Translation: CASSPPGGDSSNQPQHF.

This clone was detected only a few times. The V call is TRBV6-2 or TRBV6-3, the J call TRBJ1-5; perhaps TRBD1 as D (6 bases). Trimming left V 6 bases short and J 6 bases short, with 12 bases between. The CDR3 loop spans 13 amino acids. Germline assignment: CDR1 MNHEY and CDR2 SVGEGT. CDR3 in DNA: TGTGCCAGCAGCCATACAGGGATTCAGCCCCAGCATTTT. It yields the protein CASSHTGIQPQHF.

The chain couples TRBV4-3 to TRBJ2-1; possibly TRBD1 or TRBD2 for D (5 bases each). This CDR3 spans 16 amino acids. Germline CDR1 LGHNA, CDR2 YSLEER. The V end lost 1 base, the J end lost 8 bases, and 18 bases lay between the germline ends. The CDR3 region has the DNA TGCGCCAGCAGCCAAGGAGGGGCAACGGGGCGGCATGAGCAGTTCTTC. Translation gives CASSQGGATGRHEQFF.

This rearrangement joins TRBV9 to TRBJ1-1; tentatively, D is TRBD1 (5 bases). Per the germline V gene, CDR1 is SGDLS and CDR2 is YYNGEE. Trimming shortened V by 0 bases and J by 3 bases, and 15 bases separated the two germline ends. The CDR3 runs to 16 residues. This CDR3 is CASSVADRGAHTEAFF. CDR3 DNA sequence: TGTGCCAGCAGCGTAGCAGACCGGGGCGCGCACACTGAAGCTTTCTTT. The variable domain in full, completed from reference TRBV9 and TRBJ1-1, reads DSGVTQTPKHLITATGQRVTLRCSPRSGDLSVYWYQQSLDQGLQFLIQYYNGEERAKGNILERFSAQQFPDLHSELNLSSLELGDSALYFCASSVADRGAHTEAFFGQGTRLTVV.

The chain recombines TRBV7-9 with TRBJ2-7; 10 bases are a match to TRBD2. The trim removed 4 bases at V and 0 bases at J, leaving 6 bases unmatched. The CDR3 sequence is 16 residues long. Germline V gives CDR1 SEHNR, CDR2 FQNEAQ (reference sequence). CDR3 in amino acids: CASSSISGRSSYEQYF. The CDR3 DNA reads as TGTGCCAGCAGCTCGATTAGCGGGAGGAGCTCCTACGAGCAGTACTTC.

In this sample, this clone turned up a few times. The chain uses TRBV7-3 and TRBJ2-7, with TRBD1 matching 8 bases. The trim removed 0 bases at V and 6 bases at J, leaving 7 bases unmatched. The CDR3 length is 15 residues. Germline CDR1 SGHTA, CDR2 FQGTGA. Here the CDR3 DNA reads TGTGCCAGCAGCTTAACAAAGGACAGGGCGGCCGAGCAGTACTTC. Its translation: CASSLTKDRAAEQYF.

The V and J genes are TRBV18 and TRBJ2-7; 9 nucleotides agree with TRBD1. Per germline, CDR1 KGHSH and CDR2 LQKENI. This CDR3 is built from 14 residues. V shed 3 bases, J shed 5 bases, and the junction held 5 bases outside the gene matches. The CDR3 protein is CASSPGQGKNEQYF. The CDR3, as DNA: TGTGCCAGCTCACCGGGACAGGGAAAGAACGAGCAGTACTTC.

The rearrangement links TRBV12-3 or TRBV12-4 to TRBJ1-1, with D unresolved. Trimming removed 2 bases from V and 3 bases from J, with 7 bases in between. The CDR3 spans 13 residues. CDR3 sequence: CASSLRVDTEAFF. DNA of the CDR3: TGTGCCAGCAGTTTAAGAGTGGACACTGAAGCTTTCTTT.

This clone has a handful of counts. The CDR3 sequence: CAWSVRDGELFF. The CDR3 nucleotides read TGTGCCTGGAGTGTACGGGACGGGGAGCTGTTTTTT. The chain employs TRBV30 and TRBJ2-2; TRBD2 might be the D (5 bases). Germline V gives CDR1 GTSNPN, CDR2 SVGIG (reference sequence). This CDR3 is 12 amino acids long. V gave up 0 bases and J gave up 7 bases, with 6 bases separating them.

This chain uses TRBV5-8 with TRBJ2-7; 7 bases agree with TRBD1. The germline V gene encodes CDR1 SGHTS and CDR2 YDEGEE. The CDR3 spans 14 residues. Unmatched junction bases numbered 8, after V lost 4 bases and J lost 4 bases. The CDR3: CASSPRTGRYEQYF. The CDR3 DNA follows: TGTGCCAGCAGCCCAAGGACAGGTCGGTACGAGCAGTACTTC.

The sample holds a few counts of this clone. In DNA form, the CDR3 reads TGCGCCAGCAGCTTAGATTTATCGCCCCGAGCGGGATCCTACGAGCAGTACTTC. Translation gives CASSLDLSPRAGSYEQYF. The J gene is TRBJ2-7, the V gene TRBV5-1; 7 bases match TRBD2. V lost 2 bases and J lost 1; bases outside the gene matches: 15. CDR3 length equals 18 residues. The V gene's germline CDR1 is SGHRS and CDR2 YFSETQ.

The chain recombines TRBV4-1 with TRBJ1-1; a possible D gene is TRBD1 (6 bases). CDR3 length equals 15 residues. Trimming cost V 4 bases and J 0 bases, with 12 bases left between them. Germline loops: CDR1 MGHRA, CDR2 YSYEKL. This CDR3 reads CASSRSGQMNTEAFF. The CDR3 DNA reads as TGCGCCAGCAGCCGGTCCGGACAGATGAACACTGAAGCTTTCTTT.

Only a few counts were recorded for this clone. The chain couples TRBV7-9 to TRBJ1-1; the match to TRBD1 covers 9 bases. The CDR3 runs 16 residues. V shed 3 bases and J 6 bases; nucleotides not matched to a gene: 11. CDR1 is SEHNR, CDR2 FQNEAQ, per germline (reference sequence). DNA for the CDR3: TGTGCCAGCAGCTTTGAGATCACAGGGGGCTTCGCTGAAGCTTTCTTT. It encodes CASSFEITGGFAEAFF.

V and J are TRBV27 and TRBJ1-3; the D is unclear. V was clipped by 3 bases and J by 0 bases, with 12 bases between them. Germline V gene sequence: CDR1 MNHEY, CDR2 SMNVEV (reference sequence). This CDR3 spans 16 amino acids. In DNA, the CDR3 is TGTGCCAGCAGTTTTCGCCGGATCCTCTCTGGAAACACCATATATTTT. Residues: CASSFRRILSGNTIYF.

The V and J genes are TRBV5-6 and TRBJ1-1, with D unresolved. CDR3 length: 14 amino acids. V was pared by 2 bases and J by 1 base, with 9 bases between. Germline CDR1 reads SGHDT; CDR2 reads YYEEEE. CDR3 sequence reads: CASSFGSANTEAFF. In nucleotides, the CDR3 is TGTGCCAGCAGCTTTGGCAGTGCGAACACTGAAGCTTTCTTT.